Below, one TCR beta chain is given with its context. These data belong to a study of blood T cell repertoires in COVID-19. Study information: The United States, Italy and Spain supplied acute and convalescent COVID-19 samples. PBMCs, B-cell-depleted T cells, or T cells provided the cDNA or gDNA that made up the material.

In the authors' workflow: Reference gene primer amplification gave nucleated cell count estimates. The assay was immunoSEQ multiplex PCR, and TCRdb's table has in-frame clones only and misses some. Clone size and V and J calls were adopted from that table, with D and trimming inferred from the DNA. The table records some 83,000 clones, approximately 80% of them present only once. CDR1 and CDR2 from the germline V gene are LGHNA and YNFKEQ. The CDR3 is 13 amino acids. Trimming cost V 1 base and J 6 bases; bases outside gene matches: 2. Material for sequencing was peripheral blood. This sequence joins TRBV4-2 and TRBJ1-2, with 7 bases aligning to TRBD1. The receptor was derived from a man aged 60-69 years with active or convalescent COVID-19. The CDR3 DNA is TGTGCCAGCAGCCAAGGACAGGGAGATGGCTACACCTTC. The encoded protein is CASSQGQGDGYTF.